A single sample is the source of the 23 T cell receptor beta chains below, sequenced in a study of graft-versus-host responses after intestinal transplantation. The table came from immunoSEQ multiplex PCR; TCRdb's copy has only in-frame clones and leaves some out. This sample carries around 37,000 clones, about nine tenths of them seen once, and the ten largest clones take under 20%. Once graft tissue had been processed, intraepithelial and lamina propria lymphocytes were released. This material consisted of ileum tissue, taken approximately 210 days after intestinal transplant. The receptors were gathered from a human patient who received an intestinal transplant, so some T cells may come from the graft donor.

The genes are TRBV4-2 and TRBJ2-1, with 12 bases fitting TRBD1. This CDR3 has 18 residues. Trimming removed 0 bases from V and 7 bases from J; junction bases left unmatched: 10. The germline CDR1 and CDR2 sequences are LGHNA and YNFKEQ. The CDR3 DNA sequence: TGTGCCAGCAGCCAAGACTACCTCGGGACAGGGGGCGGGAATGAGCAGTTCTTC. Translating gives CASSQDYLGTGGGNEQFF.

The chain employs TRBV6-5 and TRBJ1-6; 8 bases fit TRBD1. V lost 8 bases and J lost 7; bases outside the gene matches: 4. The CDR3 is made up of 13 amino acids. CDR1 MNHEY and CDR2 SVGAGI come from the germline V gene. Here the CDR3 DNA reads TGTGCCAGCGGGACAGGCCCAAATTCACCCCTCCACTTT. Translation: CASGTGPNSPLHF.

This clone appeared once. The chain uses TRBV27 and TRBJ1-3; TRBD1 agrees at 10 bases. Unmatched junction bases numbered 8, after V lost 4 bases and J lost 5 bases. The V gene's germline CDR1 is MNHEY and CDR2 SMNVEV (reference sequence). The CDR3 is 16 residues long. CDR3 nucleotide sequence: TGTGCCAGCAGTTCCGGACCGGGACAGGGGAGAAACACCATATATTTT. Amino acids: CASSSGPGQGRNTIYF.

CDR3 loop: CSVSGLRGGLQHTDTQYF. As DNA, the CDR3 is TGCAGCGTGTCGGGACTTCGAGGGGGATTGCAGCACACAGATACGCAGTATTTT. This chain connects TRBV29-1 to TRBJ2-3, with D perhaps being TRBD1 or TRBD2 (6 bases each). V was pared by 6 bases and J by 2 bases, with 27 bases between. CDR1 is SQVTM and CDR2 is ANQGSEA in the germline V gene. The CDR3 spans 18 residues.

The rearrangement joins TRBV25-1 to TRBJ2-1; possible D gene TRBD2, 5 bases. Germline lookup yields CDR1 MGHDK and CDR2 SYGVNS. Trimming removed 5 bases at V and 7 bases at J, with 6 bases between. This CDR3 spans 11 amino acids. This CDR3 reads CASSRGNEQFF. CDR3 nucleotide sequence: TGTGCCAGCAGTCGAGGGAATGAGCAGTTCTTC.

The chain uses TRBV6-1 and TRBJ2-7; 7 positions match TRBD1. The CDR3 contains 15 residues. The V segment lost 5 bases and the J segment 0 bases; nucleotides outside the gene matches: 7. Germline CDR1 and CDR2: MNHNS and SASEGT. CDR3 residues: CASSSPGTASYEQYF. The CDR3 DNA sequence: TGTGCCAGCAGTTCCCCCGGGACAGCCTCCTACGAGCAGTACTTC.

The CDR3 protein is CASRDRADKLFF. The CDR3 DNA follows: TGTGCCAGCAGGGACAGGGCAGACAAACTGTTTTTT. The chain couples TRBV2 to TRBJ1-4; 8 bases map to TRBD1. This CDR3 has 12 amino acids. V dropped 6 bases and J dropped 11; count of bases not matched to a gene: 5. Germline values: CDR1 SNHLY, CDR2 FYNNEI.

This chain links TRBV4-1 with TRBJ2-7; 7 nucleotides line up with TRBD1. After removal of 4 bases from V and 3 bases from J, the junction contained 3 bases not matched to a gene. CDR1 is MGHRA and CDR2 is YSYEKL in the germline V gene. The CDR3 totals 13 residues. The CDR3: CASSPDRDYEQYF. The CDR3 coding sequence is TGCGCCAGCAGCCCTGACAGGGACTACGAGCAGTACTTC.

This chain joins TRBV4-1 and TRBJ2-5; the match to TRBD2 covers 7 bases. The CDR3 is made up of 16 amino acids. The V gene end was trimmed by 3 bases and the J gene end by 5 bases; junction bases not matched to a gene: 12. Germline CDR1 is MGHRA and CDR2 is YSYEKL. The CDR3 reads CASSHGPREGQETQYF. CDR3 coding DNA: TGCGCCAGCAGCCATGGACCTAGGGAGGGCCAGGAGACCCAGTACTTC.

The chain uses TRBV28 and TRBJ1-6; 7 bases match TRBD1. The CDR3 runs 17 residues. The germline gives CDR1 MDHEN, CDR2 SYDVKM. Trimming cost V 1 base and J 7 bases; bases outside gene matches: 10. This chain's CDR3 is CASSLSLGQAANSPLHF. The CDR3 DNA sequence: TGTGCCAGCAGTTTATCCCTCGGACAGGCCGCAAATTCACCCCTCCACTTT.

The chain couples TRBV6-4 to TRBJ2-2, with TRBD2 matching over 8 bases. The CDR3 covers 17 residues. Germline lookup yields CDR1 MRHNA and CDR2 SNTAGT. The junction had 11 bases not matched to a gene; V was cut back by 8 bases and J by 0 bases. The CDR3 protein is CASPESAGVTNTGELFF. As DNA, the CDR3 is TGTGCCAGCCCCGAGTCAGCGGGGGTCACGAACACCGGGGAGCTGTTTTTT.

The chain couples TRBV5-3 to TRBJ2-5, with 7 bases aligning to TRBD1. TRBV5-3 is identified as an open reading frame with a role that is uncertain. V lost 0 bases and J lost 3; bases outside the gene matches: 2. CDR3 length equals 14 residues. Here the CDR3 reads CARSLGGTEETQYF. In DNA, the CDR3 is TGTGCCAGAAGCTTGGGGGGGACAGAAGAGACCCAGTACTTC.

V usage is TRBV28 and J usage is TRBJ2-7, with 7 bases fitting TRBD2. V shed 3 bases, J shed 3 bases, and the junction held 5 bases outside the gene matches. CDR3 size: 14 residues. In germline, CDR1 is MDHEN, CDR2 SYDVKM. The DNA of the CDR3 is TGTGCCAGCAGTTTTGGGGACTACCTCTACGAGCAGTACTTC. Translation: CASSFGDYLYEQYF.

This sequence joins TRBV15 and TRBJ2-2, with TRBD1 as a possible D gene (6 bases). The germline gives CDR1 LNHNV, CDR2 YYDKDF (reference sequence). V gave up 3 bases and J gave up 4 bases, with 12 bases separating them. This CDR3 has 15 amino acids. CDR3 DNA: TGTGCCACCAGCAGCAGACAGGACGGCACCGGGGAGCTGTTTTTT. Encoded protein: CATSSRQDGTGELFF. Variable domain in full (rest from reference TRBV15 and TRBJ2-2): DAMVIQNPRYQVTQFGKPVTLSCSQTLNHNVMYWYQQKSSQAPKLLFHYYDKDFNNEADTPDNFQSRRPNTSFCFLDIRSPGLGDTAMYLCATSSRQDGTGELFFGEGSRLTVL.

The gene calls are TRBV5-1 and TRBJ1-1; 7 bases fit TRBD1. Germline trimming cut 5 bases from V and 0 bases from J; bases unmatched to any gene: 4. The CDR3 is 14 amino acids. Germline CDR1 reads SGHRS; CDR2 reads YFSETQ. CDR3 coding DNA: TGCGCCAGCAGTTCAGGACAGGTGAACACTGAAGCTTTCTTT. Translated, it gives CASSSGQVNTEAFF.

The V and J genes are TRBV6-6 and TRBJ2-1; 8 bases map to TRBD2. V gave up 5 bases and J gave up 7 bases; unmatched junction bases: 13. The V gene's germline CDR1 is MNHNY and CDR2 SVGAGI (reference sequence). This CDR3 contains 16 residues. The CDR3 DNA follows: TGTGCCAGCAGTCTTTCGGACGGGAGGGCCTCGAATGAGCAGTTCTTC. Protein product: CASSLSDGRASNEQFF.

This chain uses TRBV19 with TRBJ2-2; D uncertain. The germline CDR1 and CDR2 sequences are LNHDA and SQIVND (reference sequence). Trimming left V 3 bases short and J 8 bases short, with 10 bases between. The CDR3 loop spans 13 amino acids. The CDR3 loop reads CASSIMVSGELFF. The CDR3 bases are TGTGCCAGTAGTATCATGGTTTCTGGGGAGCTGTTTTTT.

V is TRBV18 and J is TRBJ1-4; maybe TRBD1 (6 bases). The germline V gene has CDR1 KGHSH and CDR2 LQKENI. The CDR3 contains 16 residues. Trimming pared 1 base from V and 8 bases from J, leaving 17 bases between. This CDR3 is CASSPRSGGVGEKLFF. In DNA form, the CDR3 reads TGTGCCAGCTCACCACGTTCCGGGGGCGTCGGAGAAAAACTGTTTTTT.

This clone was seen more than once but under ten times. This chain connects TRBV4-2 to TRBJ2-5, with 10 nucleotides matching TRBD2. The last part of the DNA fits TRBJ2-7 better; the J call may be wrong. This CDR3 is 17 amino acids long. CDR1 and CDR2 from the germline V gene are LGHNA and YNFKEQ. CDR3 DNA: TGTGCCAGCAGCCAAGGCCACCTAGCGGGGGCTTCCTACGAGCAGTACTTC. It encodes CASSQGHLAGASYEQYF.

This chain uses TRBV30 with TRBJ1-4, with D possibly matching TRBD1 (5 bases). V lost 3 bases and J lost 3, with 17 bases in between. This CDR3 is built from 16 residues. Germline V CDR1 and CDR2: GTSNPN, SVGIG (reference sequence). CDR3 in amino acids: CAWSGGFRTANEKLFF. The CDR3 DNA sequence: TGTGCCTGGAGCGGGGGGTTTCGGACGGCTAATGAAAAACTGTTTTTT.

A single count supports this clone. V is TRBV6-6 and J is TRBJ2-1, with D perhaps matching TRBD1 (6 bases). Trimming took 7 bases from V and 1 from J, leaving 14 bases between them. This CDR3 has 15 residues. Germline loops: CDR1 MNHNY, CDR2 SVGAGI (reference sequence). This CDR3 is CASKSDSRSYNEQFF. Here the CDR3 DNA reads TGTGCCAGCAAGTCGGACAGTAGATCCTACAATGAGCAGTTCTTC.

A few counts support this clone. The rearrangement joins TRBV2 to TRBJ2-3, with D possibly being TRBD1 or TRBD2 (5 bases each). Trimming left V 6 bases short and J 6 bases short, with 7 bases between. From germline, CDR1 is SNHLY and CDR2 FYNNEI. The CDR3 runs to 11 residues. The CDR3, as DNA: TGTGCCAGCAGGGGGGAGGATACGCAGTATTTT. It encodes CASRGEDTQYF.

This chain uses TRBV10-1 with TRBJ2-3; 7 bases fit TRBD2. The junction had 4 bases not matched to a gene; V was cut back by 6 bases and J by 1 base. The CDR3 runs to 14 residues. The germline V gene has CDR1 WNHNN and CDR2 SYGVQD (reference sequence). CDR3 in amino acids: CASSSGIGTDTQYF. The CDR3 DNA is TGCGCCAGCAGCAGCGGGATTGGCACAGATACGCAGTATTTT.